The source of this T cell receptor (beta chain) is a study of Ad26.COV2.S vaccination and SARS-CoV-2 variants. V trimming: 0 bases; J trimming: 6 bases; junction bases outside the gene matches: 2. CDR1 and CDR2 from the germline V gene are SSHAT and FNYEAQ (reference sequence). The CDR3 runs to 13 residues. This table comes from immunoSEQ multiplex PCR, and its TCRdb copy is limited to in-frame clones, with some not included. The table records some 520,000 clones, around 90% of them present only once. As for treatment: about 20 received Ad26.COV2.S at low or high dose, single or two shots; five or six received placebo; per-sample allocation not given. Specimen acquisition occurred on day 63 following the initial vaccine or placebo injection.

This TCR came from a person aged 18-65 years who received the Ad26.COV2.S COVID-19 vaccine or a placebo. The sequencing here drew on peripheral blood, taken in a trial of Ad26.COV2.S vaccine versus placebo. The chain combines TRBV7-7 with TRBJ2-7, with 7 bases fitting TRBD1. The CDR3 loop reads CASSLAQGSEQYF. The CDR3 coding sequence is TGTGCCAGCAGCTTAGCACAGGGGAGCGAGCAGTACTTC.